This TCR beta chain was recovered during a study of blood T cells in healthy people across ages (dated by TCRdb to the mid-2010s). Regarding the study in general: In model experiments, template switching captured about one uniquely barcoded TCR beta cDNA molecule for every two T cells. To track age-related changes in TCR beta repertoire diversity, the study relied on deep sequencing normalized with unique cDNA molecular identifiers. Two additional independent replicas of 1 million unique cDNA reads from the same blood draw were analyzed for two donors (one aged 18 to 30 and one aged 80 or older). To avoid experimental bias, donors of different ages were spread randomly across the sequencing lanes. The donors were divided into four age groups: young (average around 16 years), middle-aged (almost 40), aged (approximately 62) and long-lived (82). The paper as a whole reports these results and caveats: Compared with the aged group, more naive CD4+ T cells, fewer expanded clones and increased TCR diversity were shown by the long-lived group, suggesting age selection. As age increased, observed TCR beta diversity per million T cells dropped in a roughly linear way, and a significant reduction was already evident by age 40. Estimates of total diversity from one million sequenced T cells were regarded as lower bounds and underestimates. The percentage of naive T cells measured by flow cytometry correlated strongly with observed TCR beta diversity. Conclusive comparison of naive and antigen-experienced compartments was prevented by the profiling of bulk unsorted PBMCs. The CMV infection status of donors was not known, potentially confounding age-related changes in expanded clonotypes.

On this clonotype itself: Which antigen it targets is not known. The input lacks base qualities; no much larger clone sits a single base away.

The donors were roughly 40 Caucasian individuals from Russia, aged roughly 6 to 90 years, who were systemically healthy. About 9.8 milliliters of peripheral blood were drawn from each donor into EDTA-treated Vacutainer tubes. Ficoll-Paque density-gradient centrifugation was used to isolate PBMCs, with at least 7 million obtained per sample. Trizol reagent was used to extract total RNA from the PBMCs, yielding at least 5 micrograms per sample. For every donor, an aliquot of PBMCs went through flow cytometry to measure the percentages of naive CD45RAhigh/CD27high T cells. The library was built by means of 5' RACE. Sequencing was performed on an Illumina HiSeq 2500. A second PCR of roughly 6 to 11 cycles was run with a J-beta primer mix and a sample-barcoded 5' primer. Each TCR beta cDNA molecule received a unique molecular identifier from a template-switch 5' adaptor carrying 12 random nucleotides. Each sample yielded at least 2.5 million CDR3-containing paired-end reads. The Mint cDNA synthesis kit, primed by a TRBC-specific oligonucleotide, was used to synthesize first-strand cDNA from all RNA. After uracil-DNA glycosylase treatment, a first 18-cycle PCR used universal primers M1SS and BC2_uni_R on all cDNA. The authors' analysis ran thus. For normalization, 1 million high-quality reads, each with a distinct molecular identifier, were randomly selected from each sample. Reads sharing molecular identifiers were discarded rather than binned into consensus sequences. MiTCR, run with a Q25 quality threshold and the strictest error-elimination algorithm, handled CDR3 identification, clonotype clustering and error correction. Lower-bound total TCR beta diversity was estimated with a nonparametric unseen species model using Euler transformation. TCRdb trimmed public reads at Q25 via fastp, called clones via MiXCR and kept in-frame beta chains. For every CDR3 protein sequence, its rows merge into one entry that carries the most common genes and DNA. Clone size and V and J calls follow TCRdb, not the original study. A total of 650,000 to 1,000,000 distinct CDR3 sequences appear in this sample, about 37% of them only once. The biggest ten clones account for 13% of the sample.

Sequenced: blood. The sequence derives from a man younger than 30 in good health.

The CDR3 loop reads CASSHRDSNKSGANVLTF. The sequenced DNA is TGTGCCAGCAGCCACCGGGACAGCAACAAATCTGGGGCCAACGTCCTGACTTTC. Recombination linked TRBV7-9 to TRBJ2-6; the junction holds 7 bases that match TRBD1. From the cysteine up to the phenylalanine, the CDR3 has a length of 18 residues. Of the read, only the CDR3 DNA is kept; its 54 bases are in frame from base 1. V is pruned by 5 bases and J by 1 base, leaving 11 bases of the junction without a gene match. Via the germline V gene (reference sequence), CDR1 is SEHNR and CDR2 FQNEAQ.